The clone carrying this T cell receptor (beta chain) was counted at least ten times. What it binds is unknown. Amplification of TCR beta CDR3 regions used RNA as the template. The TCR CDR3 was amplified in a first-round RT-PCR using the HTBI primer set. In TCRdb, the multiplex PCR reads were re-called with MiXCR into one record per CDR3 protein. Here the sample spans fewer than 650,000 distinct CDR3 sequences, roughly 14% being singletons. Uncontrolled infection, other autoimmune disease, pregnancy or lactation led to exclusion. This record comes from a study of T cells in Graves' hyperthyroidism and ophthalmopathy. Across the whole study: At the time of initial diagnosis and before any treatment, peripheral blood was collected.

The CDR3 contains 14 residues. V was pared by 1 base and J by 0 bases, with 9 bases between. Germline loops: CDR1 DFQATT, CDR2 SNEGSKA (reference sequence). General observations from the study: Onset of ophthalmopathy came a median 6.5 months after the model predicted it. Ophthalmopathy was separated from stable hyperthyroidism by a 13 V-J model.

The sample consisted of blood. The chain recombines TRBV20-1 with TRBJ1-1; no clear D. The clonotype was recovered from a woman aged 40-49 years with Graves' ophthalmopathy. As DNA, the CDR3 is TGCAGTGCTAGAGCTGGCAGCATGAACACTGAAGCTTTCTTT. It codes for CSARAGSMNTEAFF.